Listed below are T cell receptor beta chains from one sample, sequenced in a study of blood T cell repertoires in COVID-19. The repertoire was sequenced with immunoSEQ multiplex PCR; TCRdb's copy has only in-frame clones and lacks some. The data hold about 480,000 clones, with approximately 90% observed a single time. Sequencing used PBMCs or T cells enriched from blood (not recorded which). All receptors come from a woman aged 40-49 years who had recovered from COVID-19. CDR3s include the opening cysteine and the closing phenylalanine or tryptophan. D genes are given only for firm matches.

d_call v_call cdr3_aa
TRBD2 TRBV2 CASSGLAGREETQYF
TRBD1 TRBV4-2 CASSQETGESNQPQHF
- TRBV12-3/TRBV12-4 CASSSGVSEQFF
- TRBV18 CASSPLPRTATNEKLFF
TRBD1 TRBV14 CASSREDRGGHEQFF
TRBD2 TRBV29-1 CSANQLQLTSGTYEQYF
- TRBV19 CASSIHGTYNEQFF
TRBD2 TRBV6-2/TRBV6-3 CASSSGRRIVAKNIQYF
- TRBV10-3 CAISESRVSTEAFF
TRBD2 TRBV11-3 CASSYREGTDTQYF
- TRBV15 CATSRGDDSGGGYTF
- TRBV27 CASRLRDRSYEQYF
TRBD2 TRBV5-6 CASSLGTSGRAHEQYF
- TRBV5-5 CASSLVEGVINYGYTF
- TRBV25-1 CASSVLTSSSYNEQFF
- TRBV12-3/TRBV12-4 CASGSTVTYEQYF
- TRBV6-5 CASSPGTEAFF
TRBD2 TRBV5-1 CASSPGLLNTGELFF
TRBD1 TRBV6-5 CASSYGTGRGYYGYTF
TRBD1 TRBV6-5 CASNPQGVLNTEAFF
- TRBV19 CASSMSKQSGQYSYEQYF
- TRBV7-2 CASSLAAGSEAFF
- TRBV19 CASSPRVGTEAFF
TRBD2 TRBV10-1 CASSSSSGRATYNEQFF
- TRBV5-4 CASSEDNYEQYF